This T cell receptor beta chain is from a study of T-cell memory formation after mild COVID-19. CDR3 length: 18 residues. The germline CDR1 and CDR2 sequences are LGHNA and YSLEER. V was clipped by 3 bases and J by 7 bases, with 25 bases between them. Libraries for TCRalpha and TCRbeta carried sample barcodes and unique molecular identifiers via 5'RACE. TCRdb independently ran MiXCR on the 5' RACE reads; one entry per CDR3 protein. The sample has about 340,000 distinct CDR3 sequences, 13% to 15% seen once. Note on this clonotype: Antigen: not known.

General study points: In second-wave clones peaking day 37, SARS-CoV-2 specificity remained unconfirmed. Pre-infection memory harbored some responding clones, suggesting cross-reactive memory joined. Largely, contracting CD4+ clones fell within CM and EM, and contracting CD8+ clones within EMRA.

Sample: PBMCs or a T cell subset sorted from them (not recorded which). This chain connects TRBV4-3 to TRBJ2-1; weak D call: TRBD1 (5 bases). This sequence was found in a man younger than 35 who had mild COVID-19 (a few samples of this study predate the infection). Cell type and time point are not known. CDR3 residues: CASSQSTVDRQPENEQFF. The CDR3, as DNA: TGCGCCAGCAGCCAGTCCACCGTTGACAGACAACCGGAGAATGAGCAGTTCTTC.